This entry describes one T cell receptor beta chain. Its matching antigen is unknown. This specimen belongs to a study of radiation and T cells in renal cell carcinoma. Study-wide points: Top tumor clonotypes rose in blood 2 weeks post-radiation, then contracted.

Data came from immunoSEQ multiplex PCR; TCRdb stores just in-frame clones and leaves some out. The sample lists about 140,000 clones, approximately 82% occurring once. The CDR3 contains 16 residues. Trimming took 0 bases from V and 8 from J; bases not matched to a gene: 9. Germline-derived CDR1 and CDR2 are LGHNA and YNFKEQ. Time point denoted: baseline pretreatment blood. As for treatment: 15 Gy SBRT to primary tumor, nephrectomy 4 weeks later. Radiation-treated patients gave blood at baseline, week 2 and week 4. The material sequenced was blood, taken from a patient whose treatment included radiotherapy and nephrectomy. J is TRBJ2-5 and V is TRBV4-2; TRBD2 matches 10 bases. The receptor's source is a woman in her fifties or sixties with renal cell carcinoma. The chain's CDR3 is CASSQDLLASGGTQYF. The DNA of the CDR3 is TGTGCCAGCAGCCAAGATCTCTTAGCTAGCGGGGGAACCCAGTACTTC.